This T cell receptor beta chain was found in a study of T cell responses to AZD1222 COVID-19 vaccine. The study, taken as a whole, reports: Among spike-specific TCRs, nearly half reportedly target unmutated variant regions. Spike-spanning, vaccine-associated CD4 TCRs were dominant at 160-218 and 743-854. It should be noted that donors were predominantly white British and more often female, and clonal diversity was possibly underestimated. Increased Spike-specific TCR breadth and depth were observed after two AZD1222 doses.

Sequenced by immunoSEQ multiplex PCR; TCRdb stores in-frame clones only, minus some. Here the sample spans over 90,000 clones, almost 85% being singletons. As concerns this clone: Its antigen is still unknown.

The clonotype comes from an adult in good health. Sequenced here: peripheral blood, sampled on day 0 of AZD1222 vaccination.

The CDR3 DNA follows: TGCGCCAGCACCTCTGAAATAATGGCCGAGCTGTTTTTT. Translated, it gives CASTSEIMAELFF. The chain is built from TRBV5-1 and TRBJ2-2; D is unclear. The CDR3 runs to 13 residues. V was cut by 6 bases and J by 11 bases, with 17 bases left in between. Germline CDR1 SGHRS, CDR2 YFSETQ.